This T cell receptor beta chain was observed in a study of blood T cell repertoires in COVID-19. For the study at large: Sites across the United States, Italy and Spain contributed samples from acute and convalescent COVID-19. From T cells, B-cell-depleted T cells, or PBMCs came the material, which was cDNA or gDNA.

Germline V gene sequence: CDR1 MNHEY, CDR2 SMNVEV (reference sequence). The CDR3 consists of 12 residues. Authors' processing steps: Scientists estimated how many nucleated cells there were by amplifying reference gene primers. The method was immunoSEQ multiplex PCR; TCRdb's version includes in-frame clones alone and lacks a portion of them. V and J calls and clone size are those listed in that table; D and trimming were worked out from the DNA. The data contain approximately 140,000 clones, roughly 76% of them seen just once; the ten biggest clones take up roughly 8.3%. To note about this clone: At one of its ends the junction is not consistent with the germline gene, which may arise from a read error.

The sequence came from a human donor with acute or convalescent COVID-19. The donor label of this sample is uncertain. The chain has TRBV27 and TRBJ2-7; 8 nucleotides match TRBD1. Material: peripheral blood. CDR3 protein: CASSSGQGLWDF. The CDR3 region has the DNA TGTGCCAGCAGTTCTGGACAGGGCCTATGGGACTTC.